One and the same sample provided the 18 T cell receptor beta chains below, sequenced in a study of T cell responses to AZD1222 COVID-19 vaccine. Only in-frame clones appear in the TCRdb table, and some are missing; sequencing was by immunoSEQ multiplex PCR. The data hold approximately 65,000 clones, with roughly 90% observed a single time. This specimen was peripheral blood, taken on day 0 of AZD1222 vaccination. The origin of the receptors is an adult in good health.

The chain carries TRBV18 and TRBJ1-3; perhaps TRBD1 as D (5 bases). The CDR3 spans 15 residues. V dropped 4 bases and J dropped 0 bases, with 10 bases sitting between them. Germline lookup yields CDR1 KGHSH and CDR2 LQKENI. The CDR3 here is CASSLQDFSGNTIYF. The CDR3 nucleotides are TGTGCCAGCTCACTACAGGATTTCTCTGGAAACACCATATATTTT.

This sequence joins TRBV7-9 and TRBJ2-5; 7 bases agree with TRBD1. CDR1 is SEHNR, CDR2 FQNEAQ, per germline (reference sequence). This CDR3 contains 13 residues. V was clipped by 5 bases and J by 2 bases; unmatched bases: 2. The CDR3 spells CASSTTGQETQYF. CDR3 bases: TGTGCCAGCAGCACGACAGGGCAAGAGACCCAGTACTTC.

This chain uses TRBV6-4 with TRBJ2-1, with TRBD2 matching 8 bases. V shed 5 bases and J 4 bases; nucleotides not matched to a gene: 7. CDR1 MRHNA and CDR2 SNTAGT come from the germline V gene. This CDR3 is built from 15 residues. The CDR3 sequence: CASSRAGATYNEQFF. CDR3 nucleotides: TGTGCCAGCAGTAGAGCGGGAGCTACATACAATGAGCAGTTCTTC.

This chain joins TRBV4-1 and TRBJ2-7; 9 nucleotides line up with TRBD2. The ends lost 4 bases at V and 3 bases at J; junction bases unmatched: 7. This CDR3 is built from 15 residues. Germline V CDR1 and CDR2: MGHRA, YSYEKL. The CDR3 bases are TGCGCCAGCAGCCCCCGGGAGCGGGGGGTCTACGAGCAGTACTTC. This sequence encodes CASSPRERGVYEQYF.

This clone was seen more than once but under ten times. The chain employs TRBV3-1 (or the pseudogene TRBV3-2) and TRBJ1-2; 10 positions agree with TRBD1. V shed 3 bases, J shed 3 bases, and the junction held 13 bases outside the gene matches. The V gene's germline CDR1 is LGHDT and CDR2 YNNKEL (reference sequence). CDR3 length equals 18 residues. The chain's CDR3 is CASSQGPTGGYSHYGYTF. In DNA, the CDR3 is TGTGCCAGCAGCCAGGGCCCGACAGGGGGCTATTCTCACTATGGCTACACCTTC.

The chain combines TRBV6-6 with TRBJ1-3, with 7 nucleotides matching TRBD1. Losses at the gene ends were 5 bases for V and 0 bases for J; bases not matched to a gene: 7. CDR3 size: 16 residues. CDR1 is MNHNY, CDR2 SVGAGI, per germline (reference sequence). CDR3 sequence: CASSLGTDYSGNTIYF. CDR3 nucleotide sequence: TGTGCCAGCAGTCTCGGGACAGACTACTCTGGAAACACCATATATTTT.

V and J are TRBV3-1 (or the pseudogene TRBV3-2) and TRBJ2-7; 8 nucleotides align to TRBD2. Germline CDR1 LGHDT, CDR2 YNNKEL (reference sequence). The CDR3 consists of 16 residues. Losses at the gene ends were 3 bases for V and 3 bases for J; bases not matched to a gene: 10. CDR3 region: CASSQGSGSPHYEQYF. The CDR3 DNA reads TGTGCCAGCAGCCAGGGGAGCGGGAGTCCTCACTACGAGCAGTACTTC.

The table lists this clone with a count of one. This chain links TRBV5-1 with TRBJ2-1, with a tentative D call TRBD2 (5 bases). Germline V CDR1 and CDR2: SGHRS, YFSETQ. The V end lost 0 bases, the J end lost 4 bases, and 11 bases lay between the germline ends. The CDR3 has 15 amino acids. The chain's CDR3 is CASSLGAGGYNEQFF. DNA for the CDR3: TGCGCCAGCAGCTTGGGGGCGGGCGGATACAATGAGCAGTTCTTC.

The CDR3 here is CASRPSGSTDTQYF. CDR3 coding DNA: TGCGCCAGCCGACCTAGCGGGTCCACAGATACGCAGTATTTT. The chain is built from TRBV4-1 and TRBJ2-3; TRBD2 matches 8 bases. The germline V gene has CDR1 MGHRA and CDR2 YSYEKL. The ends lost 8 bases at V and 2 bases at J; junction bases unmatched: 6. This CDR3 comprises 14 residues.

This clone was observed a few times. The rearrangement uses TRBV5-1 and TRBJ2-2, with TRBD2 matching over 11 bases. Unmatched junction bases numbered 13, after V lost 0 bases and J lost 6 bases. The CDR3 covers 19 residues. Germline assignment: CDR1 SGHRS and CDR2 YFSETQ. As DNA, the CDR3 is TGCGCCAGCAGCTTGGAGGGGATACTAGCGGGAGTAGCGGCCGGGGAGCTGTTTTTT. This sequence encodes CASSLEGILAGVAAGELFF.

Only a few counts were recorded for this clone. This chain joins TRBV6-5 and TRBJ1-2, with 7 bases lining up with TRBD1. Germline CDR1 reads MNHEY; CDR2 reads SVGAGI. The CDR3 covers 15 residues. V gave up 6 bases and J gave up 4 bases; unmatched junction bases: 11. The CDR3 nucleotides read TGTGCCAGCAGCCGCCCGGACAGGACCTTCTATGGCTACACCTTC. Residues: CASSRPDRTFYGYTF.

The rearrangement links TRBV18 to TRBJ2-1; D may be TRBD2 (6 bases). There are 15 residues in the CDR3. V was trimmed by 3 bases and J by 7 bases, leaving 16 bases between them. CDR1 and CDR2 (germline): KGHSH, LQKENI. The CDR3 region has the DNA TGTGCCAGCTCACCGGACGGGAGAGGCATAAATGAGCAGTTCTTC. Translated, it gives CASSPDGRGINEQFF.

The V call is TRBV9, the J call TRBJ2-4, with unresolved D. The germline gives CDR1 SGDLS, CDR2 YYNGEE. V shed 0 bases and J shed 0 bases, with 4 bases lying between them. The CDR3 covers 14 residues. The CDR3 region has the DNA TGTGCCAGCAGCGTAGACCTAGCCAAAAACATTCAGTACTTC. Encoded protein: CASSVDLAKNIQYF.

As DNA, the CDR3 is TGTGCCAGCTCACTGAGACAGGGTCTTTCCTACGAGCAGTACTTC. It specifies CASSLRQGLSYEQYF. The chain uses TRBV18 and TRBJ2-7; 7 nucleotides align to TRBD1. The V gene end was trimmed by 4 bases and the J gene end by 1 base; junction bases not matched to a gene: 7. The CDR3 spans 15 residues. Germline-derived CDR1 and CDR2 are KGHSH and LQKENI.

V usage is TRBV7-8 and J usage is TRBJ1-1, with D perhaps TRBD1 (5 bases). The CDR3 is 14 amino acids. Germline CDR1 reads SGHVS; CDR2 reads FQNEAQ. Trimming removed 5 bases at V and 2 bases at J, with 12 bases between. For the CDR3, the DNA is TGTGCCAGCAGCGGGACCATGAGAAACACTGAAGCTTTCTTT. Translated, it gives CASSGTMRNTEAFF.

The CDR3 sequence: CASSQDIGLYEQYF. Written as DNA, the CDR3 is TGTGCCAGCAGCCAAGATATCGGACTCTACGAGCAGTACTTC. This sequence joins TRBV3-1 (or the pseudogene TRBV3-2) and TRBJ2-7; tentative D call: TRBD2 (5 bases). Trimming took off 0 bases at V and 3 bases at J, with 9 bases between the two ends. Germline-derived CDR1 and CDR2 are LGHDT and YNNKEL (reference sequence). CDR3 length: 14 amino acids.

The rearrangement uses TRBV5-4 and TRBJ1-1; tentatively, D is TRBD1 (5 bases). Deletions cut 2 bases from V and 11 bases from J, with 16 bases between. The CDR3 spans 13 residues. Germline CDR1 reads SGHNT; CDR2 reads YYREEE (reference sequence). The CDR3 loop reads CASSFGRAEGAFF. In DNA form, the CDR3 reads TGTGCCAGCAGCTTTGGAAGGGCGGAGGGGGCTTTCTTT.

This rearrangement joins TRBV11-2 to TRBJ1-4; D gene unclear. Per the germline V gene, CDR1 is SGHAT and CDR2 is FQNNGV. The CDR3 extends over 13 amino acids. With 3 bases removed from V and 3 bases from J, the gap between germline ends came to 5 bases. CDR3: CASSFRPNEKLFF. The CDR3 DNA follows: TGTGCCAGCAGCTTCCGTCCTAATGAAAAACTGTTTTTT.